This T cell receptor beta chain was sequenced during a study of blood T cells in healthy people across ages. Comments on this clonotype: Its antigen remains unknown.

The CDR3 contains 14 residues. CDR1 and CDR2 from the germline V gene are SGHVS and FNYEAQ. V dropped 1 base and J dropped 4 bases, with 10 bases sitting between them. Study-level points and caveats: More naive CD4+ cells and higher diversity marked long-lived donors relative to aged donors. Diversity figures based on one million T cells were deemed too low.

A second PCR, run for roughly 7 to 11 cycles, used a sample-barcoded 5' primer plus a J-beta primer mix. Each CDR3 protein is one row after TCRdb ran MiXCR on the 5' RACE reads. The data show over a million distinct CDR3 sequences, with 59% seen just once and more than 6% held by the top ten. Each donor was a healthy Caucasian individual from Russia, aged roughly 6 to 100. The gene calls are TRBV7-6 and TRBJ1-1, with D possibly matching TRBD1 (5 bases). This TCR was recovered from a man between 18 and 35 years old in good health. Sample: blood. The CDR3 bases are TGTGCCAGCAGCTTAGACATGGGGGGCACTGAAGCTTTCTTT. This codes for CASSLDMGGTEAFF.